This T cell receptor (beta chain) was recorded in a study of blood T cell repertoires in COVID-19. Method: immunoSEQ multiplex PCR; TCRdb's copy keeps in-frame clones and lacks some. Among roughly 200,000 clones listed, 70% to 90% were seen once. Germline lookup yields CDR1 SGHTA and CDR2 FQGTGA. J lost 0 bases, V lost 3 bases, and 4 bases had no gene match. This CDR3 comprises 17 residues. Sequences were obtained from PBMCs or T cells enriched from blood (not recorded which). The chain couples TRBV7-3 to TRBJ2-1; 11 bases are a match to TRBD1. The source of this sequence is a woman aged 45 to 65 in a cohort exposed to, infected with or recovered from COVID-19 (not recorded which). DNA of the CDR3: TGTGCCAGCAGCTTCTCCGGGACAGGGGGCTCCTACAATGAGCAGTTCTTC. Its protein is CASSFSGTGGSYNEQFF.